The T cell receptor beta chain under discussion was sequenced for a study of CD8+ T cells in alopecia areata (dated by TCRdb to about 2018). Describing the broader study: The treated patients took part in an open-label pilot trial in which moderate-to-severe alopecia areata was treated with oral tofacitinib at 5 to 10 mg twice daily. Patients received tofacitinib for 6 to 18 months and were then followed off drug for 6 months to check for delayed response and recurrence. To study T cell clonal expansion in alopecia areata, the researchers applied high-throughput TCRbeta sequencing to both the C3H/HeJ mouse model and human patients. In humans, TCRbeta sequencing was performed on scalp tissue and on sorted CD4+ and CD8+ peripheral blood T cells from healthy controls and from patients with patchy or totalis/universalis alopecia areata. Patients on tofacitinib were biopsied at baseline and after 4 and 24 weeks of treatment, and several of the patients also had a later scalp biopsy. Scalp clonality was compared among normal scalp (n=4), patchy alopecia areata scalp (n=8), and alopecia totalis/universalis scalp (n=8). RNA came from the PAXgene miRNA kit for fixed scalp, the miRNeasy kit for PBMCs, and the RNeasy kit for mouse skin. TCRbeta CDR3 regions were amplified by immunoSEQ multiplex PCR using 35 Vbeta forward and 13 Jbeta reverse primers. The investigation overall reported the following: Scalp TCR repertoire analysis is complicated because resident alphabeta T cells in normal human skin are also sequenced, whereas mouse skin is dominated by gammadelta T cells. Lesional scalp, especially in alopecia totalis/universalis, showed higher clonality and more expanded CD8+ clones than normal scalp, suggesting antigenic drive. Shared TCR sequences between patients were less evident than in mice, which may be partly attributable to HLA diversity in the patient population.

The library was generated by the immunoSEQ multiplex PCR assay. For TCR sequencing, RNA was extracted from every sample and reverse transcribed into cDNA to serve as template. SuperScript III was used to make first-strand cDNA, primed with a 2:1 mix of oligo-dT and random hexamers. A synthetic immune receptor repertoire was used to assess amplification bias, and residual bias was removed computationally. Turning to the authors' computational methods: Raw reads were preprocessed for error removal, and CDR3 was defined according to IMGT conventions as running from the conserved cysteine to phenylalanine. To get clonality, Shannon entropy was normalized by log2 of the number of productive unique TCRs and the result was subtracted from 1. Whether scalp clones were CD4 or CD8 was inferred by matching scalp TCRbeta sequences against CD4 and CD8 repertoires sorted from blood. TCRdb limited this immuneACCESS table to in-frame rearrangements with V and J called. A share of clones is missing; checked studies link under half to unresolved V genes, and the rest is unexplained. That table supplies the V and J calls and clone size; D and trimming were determined from the DNA. The sample yields 130,000 to 150,000 clones; around 51% were counted once. The ten largest make up roughly 0.9% of the sample.

The germline V gene supplies CDR1 WSHSY and CDR2 SAAADI. V gives up 2 bases and J gives up 8 bases, and the segment between their germline ends measures 16 bases. The CDR3 covers 15 residues, taking in both the cysteine and the phenylalanine. The only DNA kept is the CDR3, 45 bases in frame from the first base. The sample's time point label, in plain terms: baseline before oral tofacitinib. Lesional scalp punch biopsies and peripheral blood were collected from alopecia areata patients. PBMCs were isolated by density centrifugation and stained for CD3, CD4 and CD8, after which CD4+ and CD8+ T cells were sorted on a FACSAria. A remark on this clone: Which antigen it targets is not known. No much larger clone is present one base from it, and per-base qualities are unavailable.

Sequences were derived from CD4+ T cells sorted from blood, sampled at week 0. This sequence uses TRBV10-2 and TRBJ2-1; tentative D gene TRBD1, with 8 bases matching. This clonotype was obtained from a human donor with alopecia areata. DNA sequence: TGCGCCAGCAGTGAGCCCCGGACAGGGAGGGATGAGCAGTTCTTC. Its translation is CASSEPRTGRDEQFF.